This T cell receptor (beta chain) was identified during a study of blood T cell repertoires in COVID-19. Study information: Whether acute or convalescent, the COVID-19 samples came from the United States, Italy and Spain. Sample material is recorded as cDNA or gDNA derived from T cells, B-cell-depleted T cells, or PBMCs.

This clone has a single count. This CDR3 is 16 amino acids long. The junction had 8 bases not matched to a gene; V was cut back by 4 bases and J by 3 bases. CDR1 is SEHNR and CDR2 is FQNEAQ in the germline V gene (reference sequence). Original data processing: Quantification of nucleated cells was approximated via reference gene primer amplification. Sequencing used immunoSEQ multiplex PCR; TCRdb keeps in-frame clones, though not all of them. That table furnishes V, J and clone size, whereas the DNA furnished D and trimming. The top ten hold about 3.9% of the sample, which has roughly 88,000 clones, 75% to 95% seen once.

Sequenced: peripheral blood. This receptor was identified in a woman in her fifties or sixties in a cohort sampled during active COVID-19. The chain employs TRBV7-9 and TRBJ2-2, with 7 bases matching TRBD1. CDR3 nucleotide sequence: TGTGCCAGCAGCTCCCGACAGGGTATGGACACCGGGGAGCTGTTTTTT. It codes for CASSSRQGMDTGELFF. The variable domain in full, completed from reference TRBV7-9 and TRBJ2-2, reads DTGVSQNPRHKITKRGQNVTFRCDPISEHNRLYWYRQTLGQGPEFLTYFQNEAQLEKSRLLSDRFSAERPKGSFSTLEIQRTEQGDSAMYLCASSSRQGMDTGELFFGEGSRLTVL.